The rows below give T cell receptor beta chains drawn from one sample of a study of blood T cell repertoires in COVID-19. Method: immunoSEQ multiplex PCR; TCRdb's copy keeps in-frame clones and lacks some. The table includes 150,000 to 200,000 clones, about 86% detected once. The specimen sequenced was peripheral blood. The receptors originated from a woman between 65 and 79 years old with COVID-19, enrolled during active disease. CDR3s include the opening cysteine and the closing phenylalanine or tryptophan. Fields, in order: V gene, clone size, D gene, J gene, CDR3 DNA, CDR3 protein. D genes are given only for firm matches. The size of a clone is reported for some rows only, either as once, few or many, or as a class for expanded clones.

V gene: TRBV7-9; clone size: NA; D gene: NA; J gene: TRBJ1-4; CDR3 DNA: TGTGCCAGCAGCCCCCGGGATGAAAAACTGTTTTTT; CDR3 protein: CASSPRDEKLFF
V gene: TRBV4-2; clone size: NA; D gene: NA; J gene: TRBJ1-5; CDR3 DNA: TGTGCCAGCAGCCTAACCCTCCGGGACACCGCCAATCAGCCCCAGCATTTT; CDR3 protein: CASSLTLRDTANQPQHF
V gene: TRBV7-2; clone size: NA; D gene: TRBD1; J gene: TRBJ1-1; CDR3 DNA: TGTGCCAGCAGCTTAGTACAGGGGGCCACTGAAGCTTTCTTT; CDR3 protein: CASSLVQGATEAFF
V gene: TRBV6-6; clone size: few; D gene: NA; J gene: TRBJ1-2; CDR3 DNA: TGTGCCAGCTATTTGACAGGCTCTGGTGGCTACACCTTC; CDR3 protein: CASYLTGSGGYTF
V gene: TRBV30; clone size: NA; D gene: NA; J gene: TRBJ1-5; CDR3 DNA: TGTGCCTGGGGACGGGAGAAAAGTCAGCCCCAGCATTTT; CDR3 protein: CAWGREKSQPQHF
V gene: TRBV4-2; clone size: NA; D gene: NA; J gene: TRBJ2-3; CDR3 DNA: TGTGCCAGCAGCCCCTATTCCCCGGGGGGCACAGATACGCAGTATTTT; CDR3 protein: CASSPYSPGGTDTQYF
V gene: TRBV7-2; clone size: NA; D gene: NA; J gene: TRBJ2-1; CDR3 DNA: TGTGCCAGCAGCTTCTCCCAGGGCCAGTACAATGAGCAGTTCTTC; CDR3 protein: CASSFSQGQYNEQFF
V gene: TRBV24-1; clone size: once; D gene: NA; J gene: TRBJ1-2; CDR3 DNA: TGTGCCACCAGTGATTTCGGCTATGGCTACACCTTC; CDR3 protein: CATSDFGYGYTF
V gene: TRBV3-1/TRBV3-2; clone size: NA; D gene: TRBD2; J gene: TRBJ2-3; CDR3 DNA: TGTGCCAGCAGCCCGGGACTAGCGGGGACCAGCACAGATACGCAGTATTTT; CDR3 protein: CASSPGLAGTSTDTQYF
V gene: TRBV3-1/TRBV3-2; clone size: NA; D gene: NA; J gene: TRBJ2-1; CDR3 DNA: TGTGCCAGCAGCCAGGCGGTTGAGCAGTTCTTC; CDR3 protein: CASSQAVEQFF
V gene: TRBV5-1; clone size: once; D gene: NA; J gene: TRBJ1-3; CDR3 DNA: TGCGCCAGCAGCTTGGATGCCGGCCGAGGATCAAACACCATATATTTT; CDR3 protein: CASSLDAGRGSNTIYF
V gene: TRBV3-1/TRBV3-2; clone size: NA; D gene: TRBD1; J gene: TRBJ2-7; CDR3 DNA: TGTGCCAGCAGCGGGACAGGGGGGGATCTTTTTCCTGACGAGCAGTACTTC; CDR3 protein: CASSGTGGDLFPDEQYF
V gene: TRBV28; clone size: NA; D gene: NA; J gene: TRBJ1-1; CDR3 DNA: TGTGCCAGCAGTATCCACAGGGATCTGGGGAACACTGAAGCTTTCTTT; CDR3 protein: CASSIHRDLGNTEAFF
V gene: TRBV19; clone size: once; D gene: NA; J gene: TRBJ1-5; CDR3 DNA: TGTGCCAGTAGTATGGTTAGTAGCAATCAGCCCCAGCATTTT; CDR3 protein: CASSMVSSNQPQHF
V gene: TRBV2; clone size: NA; D gene: TRBD1; J gene: TRBJ1-5; CDR3 DNA: TGTGCCAGCAGTCCCGGACAGGCCCCCAATCAGCCCCAGCATTTT; CDR3 protein: CASSPGQAPNQPQHF
V gene: TRBV7-2; clone size: NA; D gene: NA; J gene: TRBJ2-1; CDR3 DNA: TGTGCCAGCAGCTTAGGATCTAGCCCCCTCTACAATGAGCAGTTCTTC; CDR3 protein: CASSLGSSPLYNEQFF
V gene: TRBV2; clone size: NA; D gene: TRBD1; J gene: TRBJ2-1; CDR3 DNA: TGTGCCAGCAGTGGGGACAGCAATGAGCAGTTCTTC; CDR3 protein: CASSGDSNEQFF
V gene: TRBV5-1; clone size: NA; D gene: TRBD2; J gene: TRBJ2-5; CDR3 DNA: TGCGCCAGCAGCTACCGACTAGCGGGGGGACTCCAAGAGACCCAGTACTTC; CDR3 protein: CASSYRLAGGLQETQYF
V gene: TRBV3-1/TRBV3-2; clone size: NA; D gene: NA; J gene: TRBJ2-5; CDR3 DNA: TGTGCCAGCAGCCCTGCAGGGGAAGAGACCCAGTACTTC; CDR3 protein: CASSPAGEETQYF